Each of the 10 T cell receptor beta chains below was sequenced from the same sample in a study of shared clonotypes between healthy human individuals. Profiling relied on immunoSEQ multiplex PCR, and the TCRdb table lists in-frame clones only, not all of them. The table lists about 700,000 clones, approximately 79% of them singletons. The specimen was memory CD4+ T cells sorted from blood. Subset: CD45RA-negative fraction. These receptors came from a woman in her 30s in good health.

The chain employs TRBV7-2 and TRBJ1-2; D is unclear. From germline, CDR1 is SGHTA and CDR2 FQGNSA. Trimming took 5 bases from V and 2 from J, leaving 15 bases between them. The CDR3 extends over 15 amino acids. CDR3 amino acids: CASSPRSDTNYGYTF. The CDR3 DNA is TGTGCCAGCAGCCCACGGAGTGACACCAACTATGGCTACACCTTC.

The V gene is TRBV9, the J gene TRBJ2-3; D is possibly TRBD1 or TRBD2 (5 bases each). The germline CDR1 and CDR2 sequences are SGDLS and YYNGEE. The CDR3 has 16 amino acids. The V end was cut by 3 bases, the J end by 1 base, with 15 bases between. CDR3 sequence reads: CASSAPGPGGTDTQYF. In DNA form, the CDR3 reads TGTGCCAGCAGCGCCCCGGGGCCGGGTGGCACAGATACGCAGTATTTT.

This clone was seen a single time. The chain recombines TRBV7-6 with TRBJ2-2; possible D gene TRBD2, 5 bases. The germline V gene has CDR1 SGHVS and CDR2 FNYEAQ. This CDR3 region has 14 residues. With 2 bases removed from V and 9 bases from J, the gap between germline ends came to 13 bases. The CDR3 DNA reads as TGTGCCAGCAGCTTATTCCCAGCGGACCGGGAGCTGTTTTTT. It specifies CASSLFPADRELFF.

This clone has only a few counts. The gene calls are TRBV25-1 and TRBJ2-7; weak D call: TRBD1 (5 bases). Trimming shortened V by 1 base and J by 4 bases, and 11 bases separated the two germline ends. This CDR3 has 14 residues. The germline gives CDR1 MGHDK, CDR2 SYGVNS. In DNA form, the CDR3 reads TGTGCCAGCAGTGAATCAGGGAAAGGGTACGAGCAGTACTTC. This gives the protein CASSESGKGYEQYF.

The V call is TRBV7-9, the J call TRBJ1-1, with no clear D. Germline loops: CDR1 SEHNR, CDR2 FQNEAQ (reference sequence). The V and J ends lost 6 bases and 7 bases respectively, with 12 bases between them. The CDR3 sequence is 12 residues long. CDR3 sequence: CASSLPPGEAFF. In DNA form, the CDR3 reads TGTGCCAGCAGTTTACCGCCGGGTGAAGCTTTCTTT.

On this clone itself: Different DNA sequences within this sample yield the same CDR3. The chain recombines TRBV6-1 with TRBJ2-5; D remains ambiguous. V lost 3 bases and J 5 bases, leaving 4 bases between the germline ends. The CDR3 spans 11 residues. Germline V gives CDR1 MNHNS, CDR2 SASEGT. The CDR3 loop is CASSDVETQYF. DNA of the CDR3: TGTGCCAGCAGTGATGTGGAGACCCAGTACTTC.

The table lists this clone with a few counts. The chain joins TRBV6-5 to TRBJ2-4; D not resolved. This CDR3 has 15 amino acids. Trimming stripped 6 bases from V and 0 bases from J, with 12 bases between. CDR1 is MNHEY and CDR2 is SVGAGI in the germline V gene. The CDR3, as DNA: TGTGCCAGCAGCCCAAGGCAGCTAGCCAAAAACATTCAGTACTTC. Translated, it gives CASSPRQLAKNIQYF.

V and J are TRBV28 and TRBJ2-6; maybe TRBD1 (5 bases). Germline CDR1 MDHEN, CDR2 SYDVKM. Trimming removed 5 bases from V and 2 bases from J, with 19 bases in between. This CDR3 spans 18 amino acids. The CDR3 region is CASSRQQGKGAGANVLTF. The CDR3 nucleotides are TGTGCCAGCAGTCGACAGCAGGGTAAGGGCGCTGGGGCCAACGTCCTGACTTTC. The full variable domain, rest sourced from reference TRBV28 and TRBJ2-6, is DVKVTQSSRYLVKRTGEKVFLECVQDMDHENMFWYRQDPGLGLRLIYFSYDVKMKEKGDIPEGYSVSREKKERFSLILESASTNQTSMYLCASSRQQGKGAGANVLTFGAGSRLTVL.

The chain links TRBV10-1 to TRBJ2-7; 8 nucleotides line up with TRBD1. The CDR3 is made up of 15 amino acids. V shed 2 bases and J 4 bases; nucleotides not matched to a gene: 7. Germline values: CDR1 WNHNN, CDR2 SYGVQD (reference sequence). CDR3 region: CASSEGGTGAYEQYF. For the CDR3, the DNA is TGCGCCAGCAGTGAGGGCGGGACAGGAGCTTACGAGCAGTACTTC.

As regards this clone: With a much larger clone just one base away, this may be a read error. The same CDR3 arises from other DNA sequences in this sample as well. This chain links TRBV5-4 with TRBJ2-3; 12 bases are a match to TRBD2. The CDR3 spans 16 residues. Trimming at V came to 3 bases and at J to 3 bases, leaving 5 bases not matched to a gene. Germline CDR1 and CDR2: SGHNT and YYREEE (reference sequence). The CDR3 DNA is TGTGCCAGCAGCTGGGCCGGGACTAGCGGGACAGATACGCAGTATTTT. This encodes CASSWAGTSGTDTQYF.